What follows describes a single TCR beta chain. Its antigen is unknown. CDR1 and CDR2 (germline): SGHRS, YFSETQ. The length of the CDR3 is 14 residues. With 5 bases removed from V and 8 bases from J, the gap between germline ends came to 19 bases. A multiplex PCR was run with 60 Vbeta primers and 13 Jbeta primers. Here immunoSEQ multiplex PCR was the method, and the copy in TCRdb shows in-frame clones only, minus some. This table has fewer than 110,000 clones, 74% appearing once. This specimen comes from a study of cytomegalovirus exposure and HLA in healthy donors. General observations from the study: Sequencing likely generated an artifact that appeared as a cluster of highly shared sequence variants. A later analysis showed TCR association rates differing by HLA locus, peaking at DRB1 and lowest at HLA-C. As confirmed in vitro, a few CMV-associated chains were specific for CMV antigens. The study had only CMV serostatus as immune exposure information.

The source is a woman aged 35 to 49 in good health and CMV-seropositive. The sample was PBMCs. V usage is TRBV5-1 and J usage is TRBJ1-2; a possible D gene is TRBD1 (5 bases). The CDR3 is CASRTSEQGHGYTF. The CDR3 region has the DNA TGCGCCAGCAGAACGTCCGAGCAGGGTCACGGCTACACCTTC.